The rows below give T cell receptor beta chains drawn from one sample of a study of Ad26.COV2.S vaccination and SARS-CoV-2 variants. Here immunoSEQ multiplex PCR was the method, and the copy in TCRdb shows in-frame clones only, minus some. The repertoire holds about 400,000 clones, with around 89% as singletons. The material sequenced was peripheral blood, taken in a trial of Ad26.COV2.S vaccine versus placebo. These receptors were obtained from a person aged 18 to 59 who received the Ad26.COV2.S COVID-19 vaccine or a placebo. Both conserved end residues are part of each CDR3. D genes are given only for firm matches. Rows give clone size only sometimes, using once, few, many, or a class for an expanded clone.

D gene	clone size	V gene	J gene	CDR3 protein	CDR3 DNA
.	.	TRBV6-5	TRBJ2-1	CASSYWQGFGNNEQFF	TGTGCCAGCAGTTACTGGCAGGGCTTTGGGAACAATGAGCAGTTCTTC
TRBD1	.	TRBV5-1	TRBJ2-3	CASSLARTGVSTDTQYF	TGCGCCAGCAGCTTGGCCCGGACAGGGGTCAGCACAGATACGCAGTATTTT
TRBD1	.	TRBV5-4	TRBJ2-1	CASSPPNDRGNNEQFF	TGTGCCAGCAGCCCTCCTAACGACAGGGGCAACAATGAGCAGTTCTTC
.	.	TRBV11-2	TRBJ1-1	CASSLGGQNTEAFF	TGTGCCAGCAGCTTAGGGGGACAGAACACTGAAGCTTTCTTT
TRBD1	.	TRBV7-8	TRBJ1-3	CASSPDRTIGGNTIYF	TGTGCCAGCAGCCCGGACAGGACCATCGGGGGAAACACCATATATTTT
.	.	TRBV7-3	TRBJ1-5	CASSAGGNQPQHF	TGTGCCAGCTCCGCAGGGGGCAATCAGCCCCAGCATTTT
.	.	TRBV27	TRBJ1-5	CASSFGRNQPQHF	TGTGCCAGCAGTTTTGGACGAAATCAGCCCCAGCATTTT
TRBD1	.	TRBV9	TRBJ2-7	CASSTGQGVGYEQYF	TGTGCCAGCAGTACCGGACAGGGAGTAGGCTACGAGCAGTACTTC
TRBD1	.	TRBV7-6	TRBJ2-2	CASSLWASGGPNTGELFF	TGTGCCAGCAGCTTATGGGCGTCAGGGGGCCCGAACACCGGGGAGCTGTTTTTT
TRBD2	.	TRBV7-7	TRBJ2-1	CASSARLAGDSSEQFF	TGTGCTAGCAGCGCGAGACTAGCGGGGGATTCCAGTGAGCAGTTCTTC
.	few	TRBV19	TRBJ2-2	CASSTLQGTGELFF	TGTGCCAGTAGTACGCTACAGGGTACCGGGGAGCTGTTTTTT
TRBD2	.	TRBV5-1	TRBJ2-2	CASSPGGDPGTGELFF	TGCGCCAGCAGCCCTGGGGGGGACCCCGGGACCGGGGAGCTGTTTTTT
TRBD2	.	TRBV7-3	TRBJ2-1	CASSSTRGGSYNEQFF	TGTGCCAGCAGCTCAACGCGGGGGGGCTCCTACAATGAGCAGTTCTTC
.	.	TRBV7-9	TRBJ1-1	CASSLDILRVDEAFF	TGTGCCAGCAGCTTGGACATCCTGAGAGTTGATGAAGCTTTCTTT
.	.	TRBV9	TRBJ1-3	CASSVVGLSGNTIYF	TGTGCCAGCAGCGTAGTAGGGCTCTCTGGAAACACCATATATTTT
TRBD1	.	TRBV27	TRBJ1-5	CASTLFTGGGQPQHF	TGTGCCAGCACCCTTTTTACAGGGGGAGGGCAGCCCCAGCATTTT
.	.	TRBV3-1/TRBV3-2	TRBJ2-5	CASSQGLWTQYF	TGTGCCAGCAGCCAGGGTCTATGGACCCAGTACTTC
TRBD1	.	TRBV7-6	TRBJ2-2	CASSSSGGLTGELFF	TGTGCCAGCAGCTCTTCAGGGGGCCTCACCGGGGAGCTGTTTTTT
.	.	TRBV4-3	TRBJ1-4	CASSLDSNREKLFF	TGCGCCAGCAGCCTGGACTCCAACAGAGAAAAACTGTTTTTT
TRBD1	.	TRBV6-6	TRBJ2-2	CASSPTRGQTNTGELFF	TGTGCCAGCAGTCCAACCAGGGGACAGACCAACACCGGGGAGCTGTTTTTT
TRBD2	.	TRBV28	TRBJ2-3	CASSSPSGGAGTQYF	TGTGCCAGCAGTTCTCCTAGCGGGGGGGCCGGTACGCAGTATTTT
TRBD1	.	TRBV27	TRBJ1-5	CASSLGTGRSNQPQHF	TGTGCCAGCAGTTTAGGGACAGGGCGGAGCAATCAGCCCCAGCATTTT
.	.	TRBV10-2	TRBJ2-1	CAIVAFSSYNEQFF	TGCGCCATCGTAGCCTTCAGCTCCTACAATGAGCAGTTCTTC
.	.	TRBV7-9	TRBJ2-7	CASSLALGTLSYEQYF	TGTGCCAGCAGCTTAGCGCTAGGGACACTATCCTACGAGCAGTACTTC
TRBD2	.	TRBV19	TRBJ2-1	CASSLAGGSYNEQFF	TGTGCCAGTAGCTTAGCGGGGGGGTCCTACAATGAGCAGTTCTTC
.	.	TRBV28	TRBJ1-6	CASSGFVRVNSPLHF	TGTGCCAGCAGTGGCTTTGTCAGGGTGAATTCACCCCTCCACTTT
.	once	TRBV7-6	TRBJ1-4	CASSSLGGTGLLEKLFF	TGTGCCAGCAGCTCTCTGGGAGGGACTGGTTTACTGGAAAAACTGTTTTTT
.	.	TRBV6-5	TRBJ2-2	CASTRSLGTGELFF	TGTGCCAGCACCCGATCCTTGGGCACCGGGGAGCTGTTTTTT
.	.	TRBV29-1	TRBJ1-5	CSAGGGNQPQHF	TGCAGCGCCGGGGGGGGGAATCAGCCCCAGCATTTT
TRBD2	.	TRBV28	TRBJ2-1	CASSLTLAGAYNEQFF	TGTGCCAGCAGTTTAACACTAGCGGGGGCCTACAATGAGCAGTTCTTC
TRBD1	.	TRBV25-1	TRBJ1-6	CASRKTGGGNSPLHF	TGTGCCAGCAGGAAAACAGGGGGTGGTAATTCACCCCTCCACTTT
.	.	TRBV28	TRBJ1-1	CASSFRQLNTEAFF	TGTGCCAGCAGTTTCCGGCAGCTTAACACTGAAGCTTTCTTT
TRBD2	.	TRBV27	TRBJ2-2	CASSLSPTSGGAGAGELFF	TGTGCCAGCAGTTTATCCCCCACTAGCGGGGGGGCTGGTGCCGGGGAGCTGTTTTTT